Presented here are 30 T cell receptor beta chains from one specimen sequenced in a study of response to subunit inactivated influenza vaccine. MiXCR, applied by TCRdb to the RT-PCR reads, yields one record per CDR3 protein. The profile shows about 570,000 distinct CDR3 sequences, around 11% of them singletons. The starting material was PBMCs from blood, obtained on the day of vaccination. The receptors here all came from a man aged 50-60 years who received an inactivated influenza vaccine.

This chain links TRBV12-3 or TRBV12-4 with TRBJ2-2, with no clear D. This CDR3 has 13 residues. Trimming cost V 5 bases and J 6 bases, with 10 bases left between them. Here the CDR3 reads CASSIGYAGELFF. The CDR3 nucleotides read TGTGCCAGCAGTATAGGGTACGCCGGGGAGCTGTTTTTT.

About this clonotype: The junction shows a germline mismatch at one end, possibly a read error. The chain recombines TRBV6-2 or TRBV6-3 with TRBJ2-7; 7 positions match TRBD1. The CDR3 has 14 residues. Looked up from germline, CDR1 is MNHEY and CDR2 is SVGEGT. The CDR3: CASSNRDRAYEHYF. DNA for the CDR3: TGTGCCAGCAGTAACCGGGACAGAGCCTACGAGCATTACTTC.

This clonotype was found once. V gene TRBV20-1 combines with J gene TRBJ2-7; D could derive from TRBD1 or TRBD2 (5 bases each). The V gene's germline CDR1 is DFQATT and CDR2 SNEGSKA (reference sequence). The CDR3 has 13 residues. Trimming left V 2 bases short and J 7 bases short, with 15 bases between. CDR3 coding DNA: TGCAGTGCTAGACCGGGACCGGGGTTGGAGCAGTACTTC. Amino acids: CSARPGPGLEQYF.

This clonotype was seen ten or more times. The chain couples TRBV4-2 to TRBJ2-5; 8 nucleotides match TRBD1. This CDR3 spans 15 amino acids. Trimming took 0 bases from V and 3 from J; bases not matched to a gene: 3. Per the germline V gene, CDR1 is LGHNA and CDR2 is YNFKEQ. The CDR3 is CASSQDLDREETQYF. In nucleotides, the CDR3 is TGTGCCAGCAGCCAAGATTTGGACAGGGAAGAGACCCAGTACTTC.

This clonotype was counted at least ten times. This rearrangement joins TRBV12-3 or TRBV12-4 to TRBJ1-2; D is unresolved. The CDR3 consists of 13 residues. Trimming removed 5 bases from V and 4 bases from J, with 11 bases in between. For the CDR3, the DNA is TGTGCCAGCAGTCCCCGGGCCGGCTATGGCTACACCTTC. Translation gives CASSPRAGYGYTF.

This clonotype was found once. This chain links TRBV2 with TRBJ1-3; weak D call: TRBD1 (6 bases). This CDR3 is 15 amino acids long. Trimming stripped 5 bases from V and 3 bases from J, with 14 bases between. Looked up from germline, CDR1 is SNHLY and CDR2 is FYNNEI. CDR3 region: CASSFRDMLGNTIYF. DNA of the CDR3: TGTGCCAGCAGTTTCCGGGACATGCTTGGAAACACCATATATTTT.

This clonotype has only a few counts. The rearrangement joins TRBV7-9 to TRBJ1-1, with 7 bases fitting TRBD1. CDR3 length: 13 residues. V was clipped by 4 bases and J by 6 bases; unmatched bases: 5. The V gene's germline CDR1 is SEHNR and CDR2 FQNEAQ (reference sequence). The CDR3 region has the DNA TGTGCCAGCAGCTACTTCGACAGGGCTGAAGCTTTCTTT. Protein product: CASSYFDRAEAFF. Full variable domain (rest looked up from reference TRBV7-9 and TRBJ1-1): DTGVSQNPRHKITKRGQNVTFRCDPISEHNRLYWYRQTLGQGPEFLTYFQNEAQLEKSRLLSDRFSAERPKGSFSTLEIQRTEQGDSAMYLCASSYFDRAEAFFGQGTRLTVV.

The chain joins TRBV3-1 to TRBJ1-1, with no clear D. This CDR3 region has 14 residues. Germline CDR1 reads LGHDT; CDR2 reads YNNKEL (reference sequence). Trimming stripped 1 base from V and 0 bases from J, with 6 bases between. As DNA, the CDR3 is TGTGCCAGCAGCCAAGCCCAGATGAACACTGAAGCTTTCTTT. It codes for CASSQAQMNTEAFF.

The chain carries TRBV4-2 and TRBJ2-1, with TRBD1 matching 7 bases. This CDR3 has 17 residues. The germline V gene encodes CDR1 LGHNA and CDR2 YNFKEQ. V gave up 2 bases and J gave up 1 base; unmatched junction bases: 8. Written as DNA, the CDR3 is TGTGCCAGCAGCCAACGGACAGGCCCTCTTTCCTACAATGAGCAGTTCTTC. Translating gives CASSQRTGPLSYNEQFF.

Ten or more counts support this clonotype. The germline gene is not matched at one end of the junction; a read error may be the cause. This chain links TRBV7-8 with TRBJ2-5; 9 positions match TRBD2. The CDR3 sequence is 16 residues long. Germline lookup yields CDR1 SGHVS and CDR2 FQNEAQ. The CDR3 DNA sequence: TGTGCCAGCAGCCCAGGTGGACTAGCGATACAAGCGACCCAGTACTTC. Translated: CASSPGGLAIQATQYF. Using reference TRBV7-8 and TRBJ2-5 for the parts outside the CDR3, the full variable domain is GAGVSQSPRYKVAKRGQDVALRCDPISGHVSLFWYQQALGQGPEFLTYFQNEAQLDKSGLPSDRFFAERPEGSVSTLKIQRTQQEDSAVYLCASSPGGLAIQATQYFGPGTRLLVL.

Only a few counts were recorded for this clonotype. The CDR3 coding sequence is TGTGCCAGCAGTTTATCGATGGCAGGGTCCACTGAAGCTTTCTTT. Amino acid sequence: CASSLSMAGSTEAFF. The rearrangement joins TRBV27 to TRBJ1-1, with D perhaps matching TRBD1 (5 bases). Germline V lookup: CDR1 MNHEY, CDR2 SMNVEV (reference sequence). V dropped 0 bases and J dropped 4 bases, with 12 bases sitting between them. The CDR3 sequence is 15 residues long.

The chain employs TRBV13 and TRBJ1-1; weak D call: TRBD1 (6 bases). V lost 4 bases and J lost 0, with 12 bases in between. This CDR3 has 15 residues. Germline assignment: CDR1 PRHDT and CDR2 FYEKMQ (reference sequence). The CDR3 sequence is CASSSDGQLNTEAFF. For the CDR3, the DNA is TGTGCCAGCAGCTCAGATGGACAGCTGAACACTGAAGCTTTCTTT.

This clonotype was seen ten or more times. CDR3 protein: CASSFRRTGELFF. The CDR3 DNA sequence: TGTGCCAGCAGTTTTCGGAGGACCGGGGAGCTGTTTTTT. The chain combines TRBV12-3 or TRBV12-4 with TRBJ2-2; D might be TRBD2 (5 bases). Trimming left V 3 bases short and J 5 bases short, with 7 bases between. The CDR3 is made up of 13 amino acids.

The rearrangement links TRBV29-1 to TRBJ2-7, with D possibly TRBD1 on 6 matching bases. V was trimmed by 5 bases and J by 2 bases, leaving 16 bases between them. Germline V lookup: CDR1 SQVTM, CDR2 ANQGSEA. This CDR3 is built from 14 residues. The DNA for the CDR3 is TGCAGCGTTCAGACAGGAGACACCCCCTACGAGCAGTACTTC. Translated, it gives CSVQTGDTPYEQYF.

The rearrangement uses TRBV7-3 and TRBJ2-7; 11 bases fit TRBD2. V dropped 4 bases and J dropped 3; count of bases not matched to a gene: 11. Per the germline V gene, CDR1 is SGHTA and CDR2 is FQGTGA. CDR3 length equals 17 residues. The CDR3 here is CASSSTSGTSGHYEQYF. CDR3 sequence (DNA): TGTGCCAGCAGCTCGACATCCGGGACTAGCGGACACTACGAGCAGTACTTC.

This clonotype was recorded at least ten times. V usage is TRBV4-1 and J usage is TRBJ1-1; TRBD1 might be the D (5 bases). The V end lost 7 bases, the J end lost 4 bases, and 19 bases lay between the germline ends. The CDR3 consists of 15 residues. The germline V gene encodes CDR1 MGHRA and CDR2 YSYEKL. The CDR3 DNA follows: TGCGCCAGCACCGGCGGGCAGGGAGAAAGCACTGAAGCTTTCTTT. Its protein is CASTGGQGESTEAFF.

The rearrangement uses TRBV12-3 or TRBV12-4 and TRBJ2-5; TRBD1 agrees at 7 bases. This CDR3 is 11 amino acids long. The V gene end was trimmed by 8 bases and the J gene end by 4 bases; junction bases not matched to a gene: 1. For the CDR3, the DNA is TGTGCCAGCGGGACAGTAGAGACCCAGTACTTC. It encodes CASGTVETQYF.

This clonotype was picked up a small number of times. V gene TRBV4-3 combines with J gene TRBJ2-1, with 7 bases matching TRBD2. CDR1 and CDR2 from the germline V gene are LGHNA and YSLEER. The junction had 10 bases not matched to a gene; V was cut back by 0 bases and J by 8 bases. CDR3 length equals 16 residues. The CDR3 spells CASSQDFGGGVDEQFF. The CDR3 DNA follows: TGCGCCAGCAGCCAAGATTTTGGGGGAGGGGTGGATGAGCAGTTCTTC.

This clonotype was recorded a few times. The chain uses TRBV7-9 and TRBJ2-2, with D tentatively TRBD1 (6 bases). Looked up from germline, CDR1 is SEHNR and CDR2 is FQNEAQ (reference sequence). Trimming removed 4 bases from V and 4 bases from J, with 10 bases in between. CDR3 size: 14 residues. The CDR3 reads CASSSRTATGELFF. The CDR3 nucleotides read TGTGCCAGCAGCTCCCGGACAGCCACCGGGGAGCTGTTTTTT. The entire variable domain, with the rest obtained from reference TRBV7-9 and TRBJ2-2, is as follows: DTGVSQNPRHKITKRGQNVTFRCDPISEHNRLYWYRQTLGQGPEFLTYFQNEAQLEKSRLLSDRFSAERPKGSFSTLEIQRTEQGDSAMYLCASSSRTATGELFFGEGSRLTVL.

This chain uses TRBV7-9 with TRBJ2-3; D may match TRBD1 or TRBD2 (6 bases each). Germline V CDR1 and CDR2: SEHNR, FQNEAQ (reference sequence). The CDR3 runs to 17 residues. The V gene lost 4 bases and the J gene lost 2 bases, with 19 bases spanning the gap. The CDR3 nucleotides are TGTGCCAGCAGCTATCCCCTGGGGGCGGGATACACAGATACGCAGTATTTT. Translated: CASSYPLGAGYTDTQYF.

There are a few counts of this clonotype. V gene TRBV10-3 combines with J gene TRBJ1-1; 11 bases agree with TRBD1. CDR3 size: 17 residues. V gave up 7 bases and J gave up 1 base; unmatched junction bases: 11. Germline V gene lookup returns CDR1 ENHRY and CDR2 SYGVKD. For the CDR3, the DNA is TGTGCCATCAAGCCGGGACAGGGGGGTGGCTCGAACACTGAAGCTTTCTTT. This gives the protein CAIKPGQGGGSNTEAFF.

The chain joins TRBV29-1 to TRBJ2-5, with 10 bases that match TRBD1. Germline CDR1 reads SQVTM; CDR2 reads ANQGSEA. The CDR3 runs 15 residues. The V gene end was trimmed by 0 bases and the J gene end by 5 bases; junction bases not matched to a gene: 6. The CDR3 region has the DNA TGCAGCGTTGAAGATAGGGACAGGGGTTGGGAGACCCAGTACTTC. Translation: CSVEDRDRGWETQYF.

In this sample, this clonotype turned up a few times. The V call is TRBV25-1, the J call TRBJ2-1, with D unresolved. CDR3 size: 12 residues. V was cut by 5 bases and J by 6 bases, with 8 bases left in between. Germline-derived CDR1 and CDR2 are MGHDK and SYGVNS. Written as DNA, the CDR3 is TGTGCCAGCAGTACTGGGGTCAATGAGCAGTTCTTC. Translation gives CASSTGVNEQFF.

This clonotype was seen only a few times. This rearrangement joins TRBV6-1 to TRBJ2-6; no clear D gene. V was shortened by 7 bases and J by 4 bases, with 11 bases between the two germline ends. Germline CDR1 reads MNHNS; CDR2 reads SASEGT. CDR3 length equals 14 residues. The CDR3 loop is CASTLSVGANVLTF. DNA of the CDR3: TGTGCCAGCACCTTGTCAGTGGGGGCCAACGTCCTGACTTTC.

This clonotype was picked up a small number of times. The DNA of the CDR3 is TGTGCCAGTAGTTCCCACTTTAGGACAGGGTGGACCGGGGAGCTGTTTTTT. It yields the protein CASSSHFRTGWTGELFF. This chain joins TRBV19 and TRBJ2-2; TRBD1 agrees at 8 bases. V was pared by 5 bases and J by 5 bases, with 13 bases of the junction left unmatched. The germline V gene has CDR1 LNHDA and CDR2 SQIVND (reference sequence). The CDR3 extends over 17 amino acids. Combining the CDR3 with reference TRBV19 and TRBJ2-2 gives the whole variable domain DGGITQSPKYLFRKEGQNVTLSCEQNLNHDAMYWYRQDPGQGLRLIYYSQIVNDFQKGDIAEGYSVSREKKESFPLTVTSAQKNPTAFYLCASSSHFRTGWTGELFFGEGSRLTVL.

This clonotype was seen a handful of times. The chain employs TRBV6-2 or TRBV6-3 and TRBJ1-4; D is ambiguous. The V end lost 6 bases, the J end lost 7 bases, and 12 bases lay between the germline ends. The germline CDR1 and CDR2 sequences are MNHEY and SVGEGT. The CDR3 is 13 residues long. The CDR3 reads CASRGVPAEKLFF. The CDR3 DNA reads TGTGCCAGCAGGGGCGTGCCAGCTGAAAAACTGTTTTTT.

In its sample, this clonotype was seen a few times. V is TRBV18 and J is TRBJ2-5; no clear D gene. This CDR3 has 14 amino acids. Trimming took 0 bases from V and 1 from J, leaving 6 bases between them. Germline V gives CDR1 KGHSH, CDR2 LQKENI. The CDR3 DNA reads as TGTGCCAGCTCACCACCGGCCAGCCAAGAGACCCAGTACTTC. Translating gives CASSPPASQETQYF.

This clonotype was counted between two and nine times. The rearrangement joins TRBV18 to TRBJ1-4; D is ambiguous. This CDR3 has 14 amino acids. Trimming removed 0 bases from V and 0 bases from J, with 2 bases in between. Germline CDR1 is KGHSH and CDR2 is LQKENI. In nucleotides, the CDR3 is TGTGCCAGCTCACCACCCGCAACTAATGAAAAACTGTTTTTT. Residues: CASSPPATNEKLFF.

This chain links TRBV6-5 with TRBJ2-3; the D gene could be TRBD1 or TRBD2 (5 bases each). Germline values: CDR1 MNHEY, CDR2 SVGAGI. This CDR3 has 16 amino acids. The V end was cut by 2 bases, the J end by 0 bases, with 12 bases between. Written as DNA, the CDR3 is TGTGCCAGCAGTTACGGGACGGGGTCGAGCACAGATACGCAGTATTTT. Encoded protein: CASSYGTGSSTDTQYF.

The chain has TRBV18 and TRBJ2-1; tentatively, D is TRBD2 (6 bases). The CDR3 sequence is 15 residues long. Trimming pared 3 bases from V and 8 bases from J, leaving 17 bases between. Germline V lookup: CDR1 KGHSH, CDR2 LQKENI. Here the CDR3 DNA reads TGTGCCAGCTCACCTCCCTCACTAGCAAGTGATGAGCAGTTCTTC. Translation: CASSPPSLASDEQFF.